Each of the 3 T cell receptor beta chains below was sequenced from the same sample in a study of T cell responses to AZD1222 COVID-19 vaccine. Data came from immunoSEQ multiplex PCR; TCRdb stores just in-frame clones and leaves some out. Of around 100,000 clones listed, roughly 90% are singletons. The starting material was peripheral blood, obtained on day 0 of AZD1222 vaccination. The receptors shown here come from an adult in good health.

V gene TRBV6-1 combines with J gene TRBJ2-1, with 9 bases matching TRBD1. Germline CDR1 is MNHNS and CDR2 is SASEGT. With V trimmed by 4 bases and J by 4 bases, 11 bases remained unmatched. The CDR3 extends over 17 amino acids. The CDR3 sequence is CASSASPWTGVYNEQFF. CDR3 DNA: TGTGCCAGCAGTGCGAGTCCCTGGACAGGGGTATACAATGAGCAGTTCTTC.

The chain links TRBV9 to TRBJ2-1; D is unclear. The germline CDR1 and CDR2 sequences are SGDLS and YYNGEE. Between the trimmed V and J ends, which lost 4 bases and 16 bases, there was a span of 6 bases. This CDR3 is built from 8 residues. The CDR3: CASSPSFF. DNA of the CDR3: TGTGCCAGCAGCCCGTCCTTCTTC.

This clone was detected only once. Within the sample, other DNA sequences also encode this same CDR3. The gene calls are TRBV5-6 and TRBJ1-5; 7 positions agree with TRBD1. The CDR3 consists of 15 residues. Trimming cost V 4 bases and J 4 bases; bases outside gene matches: 8. CDR1 is SGHDT, CDR2 YYEEEE, per germline. Here the CDR3 DNA reads TGTGCCAGCAGCCTCAGGGGGAGGCGGAATCAGCCCCAGCATTTT. Amino acid sequence: CASSLRGRRNQPQHF.